This passage covers 17 T cell receptor beta chains from one sample sequenced in a study of cytomegalovirus exposure and HLA in healthy donors. The protocol was immunoSEQ multiplex PCR, while the TCRdb copy is restricted to in-frame clones and leaves out a portion. The table includes 95,000 to 150,000 clones, roughly 93% detected once. Sequences were obtained from PBMCs. The receptors were gathered from a woman aged 18 to 35 in good health and CMV-seronegative.

This chain joins TRBV6-1 and TRBJ2-7, with D maybe TRBD1 (5 bases). Between the trimmed V and J ends, which lost 2 bases and 3 bases, there was a span of 17 bases. Looked up from germline, CDR1 is MNHNS and CDR2 is SASEGT. The CDR3 spans 16 residues. The CDR3 DNA reads as TGTGCCAGCAGTGAAAGGGGCGGAGTCCATTACTACGAGCAGTACTTC. This gives the protein CASSERGGVHYYEQYF.

The chain has TRBV18 and TRBJ1-1; D is ambiguous. The CDR3 contains 13 residues. CDR1 KGHSH and CDR2 LQKENI come from the germline V gene. The V end was cut by 1 base, the J end by 6 bases, with 9 bases between. The CDR3 DNA sequence: TGTGCCAGCTCACCACTTTCTTCCGCTGAAGCTTTCTTT. Amino acids: CASSPLSSAEAFF.

The J gene is TRBJ1-5, the V gene TRBV6-5, with D perhaps TRBD1 (5 bases). In germline, CDR1 is MNHEY, CDR2 SVGAGI. CDR3 size: 15 residues. Trimming stripped 1 base from V and 4 bases from J, with 11 bases between. CDR3 residues: CASSYYRSENQPQHF. CDR3 nucleotide sequence: TGTGCCAGCAGTTACTACAGGTCAGAAAATCAGCCCCAGCATTTT.

Written as DNA, the CDR3 is TGTGCCACCCAACAGGGTCCTGGATACGAGCAGTACTTC. Its translation: CATQQGPGYEQYF. V is TRBV19 and J is TRBJ2-7; maybe TRBD1 (6 bases). The CDR3 has 13 residues. Trimming pared 10 bases from V and 4 bases from J, leaving 17 bases between. Germline V gene sequence: CDR1 LNHDA, CDR2 SQIVND (reference sequence).

The rearrangement uses TRBV18 and TRBJ1-2; D not certain. Per germline, CDR1 KGHSH and CDR2 LQKENI. V lost 3 bases to trimming and J lost 0 bases, with 8 bases between them. The length of the CDR3 is 14 residues. As DNA, the CDR3 is TGTGCCAGCTCACCTACAGCTTCTAACTATGGCTACACCTTC. It specifies CASSPTASNYGYTF.

The chain couples TRBV27 to TRBJ2-7; 7 nucleotides agree with TRBD1. The CDR3 runs to 16 residues. After removal of 3 bases from V and 0 bases from J, the junction contained 8 bases not matched to a gene. CDR1 MNHEY and CDR2 SMNVEV come from the germline V gene (reference sequence). In DNA, the CDR3 is TGTGCCAGCAGTTTCTTAGGGGGCAGGAGCTCCTACGAGCAGTACTTC. Amino acid sequence: CASSFLGGRSSYEQYF.

V is TRBV2 and J is TRBJ2-5, with D maybe TRBD1 (6 bases). V lost 0 bases to trimming and J lost 7 bases, with 12 bases between them. The CDR3 length is 14 residues. CDR1 SNHLY and CDR2 FYNNEI come from the germline V gene. The CDR3 is CASSEAQGLGTQYF. CDR3 coding DNA: TGTGCCAGCAGTGAAGCCCAGGGGTTAGGGACCCAGTACTTC. Using reference TRBV2 and TRBJ2-5 for the parts outside the CDR3, the full variable domain is EPEVTQTPSHQVTQMGQEVILRCVPISNHLYFYWYRQILGQKVEFLVSFYNNEISEKSEIFDDQFSVERPDGSNFTLKIRSTKLEDSAMYFCASSEAQGLGTQYFGPGTRLLVL.

CDR3 loop: CASSTGQGSYGYTF. CDR3 sequence (DNA): TGCGCCAGCAGCACGGGACAGGGATCCTATGGCTACACCTTC. The J gene is TRBJ1-2, the V gene TRBV5-1; TRBD1 matches 9 bases. The CDR3 sequence is 14 residues long. Trimming removed 4 bases from V and 4 bases from J; junction bases left unmatched: 5. Germline V gene data show CDR1 as SGHRS and CDR2 as YFSETQ.

This chain uses TRBV7-3 with TRBJ2-2; 7 bases align to TRBD2. V gave up 2 bases and J gave up 7 bases; unmatched junction bases: 7. CDR1 is SGHTA and CDR2 is FQGTGA in the germline V gene. The CDR3 extends over 15 amino acids. The CDR3 DNA is TGTGCCAGCAGCTTAGGGGACCAGCGGGGCGGGGAGCTGTTTTTT. It specifies CASSLGDQRGGELFF.

The gene calls are TRBV4-1 and TRBJ1-1; no clear D gene. The CDR3 runs 15 residues. CDR1 is MGHRA and CDR2 is YSYEKL in the germline V gene. V was shortened by 2 bases and J by 4 bases, with 14 bases between the two germline ends. The CDR3 DNA sequence: TGCGCCAGCAGCCAATCATGGGGAGGGATCACTGAAGCTTTCTTT. The encoded protein is CASSQSWGGITEAFF.

In this sample, this clone turned up many times. V and J are TRBV5-8 and TRBJ1-2, with 8 nucleotides matching TRBD1. The V segment lost 3 bases and the J segment 4 bases; nucleotides outside the gene matches: 11. The CDR3 extends over 16 amino acids. Germline CDR1 reads SGHTS; CDR2 reads YDEGEE. The CDR3 loop reads CASSSGTGRPPYGYTF. CDR3 in DNA: TGTGCCAGCAGCTCTGGGACAGGTCGTCCCCCCTATGGCTACACCTTC.

The chain has TRBV28 and TRBJ1-2; tentatively, D is TRBD1 (5 bases). CDR1 MDHEN and CDR2 SYDVKM come from the germline V gene. The CDR3 length is 13 residues. Trimming pared 5 bases from V and 3 bases from J, leaving 10 bases between. The CDR3 DNA is TGTGCCAGCAGTATGTCAGGGTACTATGGCTACACCTTC. Protein product: CASSMSGYYGYTF.

The V gene is TRBV5-1, the J gene TRBJ1-1; no firm D call. Trimming took off 4 bases at V and 3 bases at J, with 19 bases between the two ends. CDR1 and CDR2 (germline): SGHRS, YFSETQ. The CDR3 totals 16 residues. CDR3 residues: CASSGRLIGRDTEAFF. Written as DNA, the CDR3 is TGCGCCAGCAGCGGAAGATTGATTGGGAGAGACACTGAAGCTTTCTTT.

The rearrangement links TRBV7-9 to TRBJ1-1; D gene unclear. This CDR3 is 12 amino acids long. Germline CDR1 and CDR2: SEHNR and FQNEAQ (reference sequence). Trimming took 3 bases from V and 5 from J, leaving 7 bases between them. In DNA form, the CDR3 reads TGTGCCAGCAGCTTCCCGCGGACTGAAGCTTTCTTT. This translates into CASSFPRTEAFF.

The rearrangement joins TRBV2 to TRBJ2-1; 9 bases are a match to TRBD2. V lost 4 bases to trimming and J lost 4 bases; unmatched junction nucleotides: 20. CDR1 is SNHLY and CDR2 is FYNNEI in the germline V gene. The CDR3 consists of 20 residues. The CDR3 nucleotides read TGTGCCAGCAGTGGGGGGAAGGCGGGAGGGCCGGGTGGGAGATACAATGAGCAGTTCTTC. Its translation: CASSGGKAGGPGGRYNEQFF.

The chain recombines TRBV2 with TRBJ1-1; D is uncertain. CDR1 is SNHLY, CDR2 FYNNEI, per germline. V gave up 1 base and J gave up 5 bases, with 11 bases separating them. This CDR3 is 14 amino acids long. The CDR3 sequence: CASSEEARGTEAFF. The DNA for the CDR3 is TGTGCCAGCAGTGAAGAAGCCCGCGGGACTGAAGCTTTCTTT.

The V call is TRBV7-3, the J call TRBJ1-2; D gene unclear. CDR1 is SGHTA, CDR2 FQGTGA, per germline. The ends were cut back, 0 bases at V and 6 bases at J, with 11 bases in the middle. The CDR3 covers 14 residues. Here the CDR3 DNA reads TGTGCCAGCAGCTTAACCGTAGGCGGCGATGGCTACACCTTC. Protein product: CASSLTVGGDGYTF. Complete variable domain (other parts from reference TRBV7-3 and TRBJ1-2): GAGVSQTPSNKVTEKGKYVELRCDPISGHTALYWYRQSLGQGPEFLIYFQGTGAADDSGLPNDRFFAVRPEGSVSTLKIQRTERGDSAVYLCASSLTVGGDGYTFGSGTRLTVV.